One and the same sample provided the 28 T cell receptor beta chains below, sequenced in a study of response to subunit inactivated influenza vaccine (dated by TCRdb to between 2017 and 2018). The protocol used for the library was RT-PCR. For sequencing, an Illumina HiSeq 2500 was employed. TCRdb cleaned the public reads at Q25 with fastp, built clones with MiXCR and kept in-frame beta chains. Every entry covers one CDR3 protein and lists the most common genes and DNA from its rows. The sample yields approximately 520,000 distinct CDR3 sequences; approximately 15% were counted once. The top ten hold 3% to 3.5% of the sample. The input for sequencing was CD4+ T cells sorted from PBMCs, taken about 24 months after vaccination. The receptors were sampled from a man aged 45 to 75 who received an inactivated influenza vaccine. Donor details come from another sample of the same person, matched by shared clones.

The chain is built from TRBV6-1 and TRBJ2-2; TRBD2 aligns across 13 bases. V gave up 4 bases and J gave up 3 bases; unmatched junction bases: 5. The length of the CDR3 is 17 residues. Germline V lookup: CDR1 MNHNS, CDR2 SASEGT. The CDR3 DNA reads TGTGCCAGCAGTGCGACTAGCGGGAGGCGGGACACCGGGGAGCTGTTTTTT. This translates into CASSATSGRRDTGELFF.

The chain recombines TRBV4-1 with TRBJ1-3, with unresolved D. The CDR3 contains 17 residues. Germline loops: CDR1 MGHRA, CDR2 YSYEKL. With 2 bases removed from V and 2 bases from J, the gap between germline ends came to 16 bases. CDR3 amino acids: CASSQPAGRVPGNTIYF. The CDR3 DNA follows: TGCGCCAGCAGCCAACCCGCGGGGAGGGTCCCTGGAAACACCATATATTTT.

This chain joins TRBV6-2 or TRBV6-3 and TRBJ1-2; perhaps TRBD1 as D (6 bases). Germline V gives CDR1 MNHEY, CDR2 SVGEGT. The CDR3 consists of 16 residues. Trimming left V 0 bases short and J 4 bases short, with 15 bases between. The CDR3 region is CASSYSSTDSPYGYTF. As DNA, the CDR3 is TGTGCCAGCAGTTACTCGTCCACGGACAGCCCCTATGGCTACACCTTC.

The chain recombines TRBV18 with TRBJ2-1; the D gene could be TRBD1 or TRBD2 (5 bases each). The CDR3 spans 16 residues. The germline V gene encodes CDR1 KGHSH and CDR2 LQKENI. Trimming took 3 bases from V and 9 from J, leaving 21 bases between them. Here the CDR3 DNA reads TGTGCCAGCTCACCGACCGTTCTGGATTCTGGGGGTGAGCAGTTCTTC. Residues: CASSPTVLDSGGEQFF. The full variable domain, completed using reference TRBV18 and TRBJ2-1, is NAGVMQNPRHLVRRRGQEARLRCSPMKGHSHVYWYRQLPEEGLKFMVYLQKENIIDESGMPKERFSAEFPKEGPSILRIQQVVRGDSAAYFCASSPTVLDSGGEQFFGPGTRLTVL.

The genes are TRBV20-1 and TRBJ1-1; 8 bases match TRBD1. Germline V gives CDR1 DFQATT, CDR2 SNEGSKA (reference sequence). This CDR3 contains 13 residues. Trimming took 2 bases from V and 5 from J; bases not matched to a gene: 4. Here the CDR3 DNA reads TGCAGTGCTAGACAGGGGGCGAAGACTGAAGCTTTCTTT. Protein sequence: CSARQGAKTEAFF.

This clonotype occurred many times. The V gene is TRBV7-2, the J gene TRBJ2-1; 8 positions match TRBD2. Trimming removed 3 bases from V and 5 bases from J; junction bases left unmatched: 6. Germline CDR1 SGHTA, CDR2 FQGNSA. The CDR3 sequence is 15 residues long. CDR3 sequence reads: CASSFAAGVDNEQFF. The CDR3 DNA is TGTGCCAGCAGCTTTGCAGCGGGAGTTGACAATGAGCAGTTCTTC.

This clonotype was seen ten or more times. V usage is TRBV5-1 and J usage is TRBJ1-2, with 8 bases that match TRBD1. There are 14 residues in the CDR3. V shed 8 bases, J shed 2 bases, and the junction held 8 bases outside the gene matches. Germline V gene sequence: CDR1 SGHRS, CDR2 YFSETQ. CDR3 sequence: CASRQGPTNYGYTF. The CDR3 DNA is TGCGCCAGTCGACAGGGGCCGACCAACTATGGCTACACCTTC. The entire variable domain, with the rest obtained from reference TRBV5-1 and TRBJ1-2, is as follows: KAGVTQTPRYLIKTRGQQVTLSCSPISGHRSVSWYQQTPGQGLQFLFEYFSETQRNKGNFPGRFSGRQFSNSRSEMNVSTLELGDSALYLCASRQGPTNYGYTFGSGTRLTVV.

The sample holds a few counts of this clonotype. This chain uses TRBV24-1 with TRBJ2-1; D ambiguous. Germline CDR1 KGHDR, CDR2 SFDVKD. The CDR3 has 11 amino acids. Trimming cost V 9 bases and J 5 bases, with 7 bases left between them. The CDR3 spells CATAVNNEQFF. DNA of the CDR3: TGTGCCACCGCGGTGAACAATGAGCAGTTCTTC.

The chain recombines TRBV20-1 with TRBJ1-1, with 9 bases lining up with TRBD1. This CDR3 has 15 amino acids. V lost 4 bases to trimming and J lost 6 bases; unmatched junction nucleotides: 12. Germline CDR1 and CDR2: DFQATT and SNEGSKA (reference sequence). CDR3 region: CSAKNAGTGIAEAFF. CDR3 in DNA: TGCAGTGCTAAAAACGCCGGGACAGGGATCGCTGAAGCTTTCTTT.

The chain recombines TRBV5-1 with TRBJ1-4, with D unresolved. Germline CDR1 reads SGHRS; CDR2 reads YFSETQ. With 5 bases removed from V and 8 bases from J, the gap between germline ends came to 16 bases. The CDR3 runs to 14 residues. CDR3 residues: CASRLGLREEKLFF. For the CDR3, the DNA is TGCGCCAGCAGACTAGGACTGCGGGAGGAAAAACTGTTTTTT.

To note about this clonotype: A much bigger clone sits one base away, suggesting this may be a read error. The chain uses TRBV7-8 and TRBJ1-2; D unclear. CDR1 and CDR2 from the germline V gene are SGHVS and FQNEAQ. The CDR3 length is 15 residues. The CDR3 DNA reads TGTGCCACCAGCTTAGGTCATCAAGGATTAGATGGCTACACCTTC. It specifies CATSLGHQGLDGYTF. Based on the CDR3 plus reference TRBV7-8 and TRBJ1-2, the full variable domain is GAGVSQSPRYKVAKRGQDVALRCDPISGHVSLFWYQQALGQGPEFLTYFQNEAQLDKSGLPSDRFFAERPEGSVSTLKIQRTQQEDSAVYLCATSLGHQGLDGYTFGSGTRLTVV.

The chain combines TRBV4-2 with TRBJ2-7; D ambiguous. The CDR3 sequence is 14 residues long. Trimming took off 0 bases at V and 5 bases at J, with 11 bases between the two ends. Per germline, CDR1 LGHNA and CDR2 YNFKEQ. The CDR3 DNA is TGTGCCAGCAGCCAAGAAGGTATTGTCGACGAGCAGTACTTC. Amino acids: CASSQEGIVDEQYF.

The chain links TRBV24-1 to TRBJ2-1, with 7 bases lining up with TRBD1. CDR1 and CDR2 (germline): KGHDR, SFDVKD. This CDR3 contains 14 residues. The V and J ends lost 4 bases and 8 bases, in that order; junction bases with no gene match: 7. The CDR3 nucleotides are TGTGCCACCAGTGAATCCGGGACAGATTATGAGCAGTTCTTC. As protein: CATSESGTDYEQFF.

A few counts support this clonotype. The chain employs TRBV6-1 and TRBJ1-6; D remains ambiguous. Germline CDR1 is MNHNS and CDR2 is SASEGT. V lost 8 bases to trimming and J lost 6 bases, with 11 bases between them. The CDR3 totals 13 residues. CDR3 bases: TGTGCCAGCCAAGAGCTTAGTAATTCACCCCTCCACTTT. Amino acids: CASQELSNSPLHF.

Only a few counts were recorded for this clonotype. J is TRBJ1-1 and V is TRBV7-9; D is ambiguous. Germline CDR1 is SEHNR and CDR2 is FQNEAQ (reference sequence). The CDR3 has 13 residues. Trimming shortened V by 6 bases and J by 5 bases, and 13 bases separated the two germline ends. CDR3 in amino acids: CASSWTLGTEAFF. For the CDR3, the DNA is TGTGCCAGCAGTTGGACGCTAGGAACTGAAGCTTTCTTT.

A few counts support this clonotype. V gene TRBV20-1 combines with J gene TRBJ2-1, with D perhaps matching TRBD2 (5 bases). This CDR3 region has 13 residues. V was pared by 5 bases and J by 9 bases, with 17 bases between. Germline lookup yields CDR1 DFQATT and CDR2 SNEGSKA (reference sequence). CDR3 loop: CSAGGLAWGEQFF. The CDR3 DNA reads TGCAGTGCTGGCGGACTTGCTTGGGGTGAGCAGTTCTTC.

This clonotype was counted only a few times. This sequence joins TRBV2 and TRBJ1-6; the D gene is possibly TRBD1 (5 bases). V lost 5 bases, J lost 9 bases, and 17 bases lay in between. The CDR3 loop spans 15 amino acids. Germline V lookup: CDR1 SNHLY, CDR2 FYNNEI. The CDR3 loop is CASSSRTRLFSPLHF. CDR3 bases: TGTGCCAGCAGTTCCCGGACAAGGCTTTTTTCACCCCTCCACTTT.

This chain links TRBV3-1 with TRBJ2-4, with D perhaps TRBD1 or TRBD2 (5 bases each). V was cut by 0 bases and J by 6 bases, with 9 bases left in between. This CDR3 contains 14 residues. The V gene's germline CDR1 is LGHDT and CDR2 YNNKEL (reference sequence). The CDR3 DNA follows: TGTGCCAGCAGCCAAGATTGGGGACGAAACATTCAGTACTTC. The encoded protein is CASSQDWGRNIQYF.

This clonotype was seen repeatedly, ten times or more. This rearrangement joins TRBV6-5 to TRBJ2-1; no firm D call. This CDR3 spans 13 amino acids. The germline gives CDR1 MNHEY, CDR2 SVGAGI. Trimming pared 2 bases from V and 7 bases from J, leaving 9 bases between. The CDR3 DNA reads TGTGCCAGCAGTTACCCCCCCAGTAATGAGCAGTTCTTC. This codes for CASSYPPSNEQFF.

The chain combines TRBV5-1 with TRBJ2-5, with a possible D match to TRBD1 (6 bases). CDR3 length equals 14 residues. Germline V gene data show CDR1 as SGHRS and CDR2 as YFSETQ. V was cut by 1 base and J by 5 bases, with 12 bases left in between. CDR3 sequence reads: CASSLSRGWETQYF. The CDR3 nucleotides are TGCGCCAGCAGCTTGAGCAGGGGCTGGGAGACCCAGTACTTC.

This clonotype has more than one count but fewer than ten. This chain links TRBV12-3 or TRBV12-4 with TRBJ1-5; TRBD1 agrees at 7 bases. The CDR3 sequence is 16 residues long. The V gene end was trimmed by 3 bases and the J gene end by 2 bases; junction bases not matched to a gene: 7. CDR3 sequence reads: CASSFKGAGGNQPQHF. The DNA of the CDR3 is TGTGCCAGCAGTTTTAAGGGGGCTGGTGGCAATCAGCCCCAGCATTTT.

The rearrangement links TRBV7-2 to TRBJ2-1; D unresolved. V lost 7 bases, J lost 6 bases, and 7 bases lay in between. This CDR3 contains 11 residues. Germline-derived CDR1 and CDR2 are SGHTA and FQGNSA. CDR3: CASTAVNEQFF. In DNA, the CDR3 is TGTGCCAGCACGGCGGTCAATGAGCAGTTCTTC.

In this sample, this clonotype turned up many times. The V call is TRBV24-1, the J call TRBJ1-2, with D uncertain. V was cut by 3 bases and J by 7 bases, with 11 bases left in between. The CDR3 spans 13 residues. Germline values: CDR1 KGHDR, CDR2 SFDVKD. The CDR3, as DNA: TGTGCCACCAGTGATATAAGTAGGTCTGGCTACACCTTC. Its translation is CATSDISRSGYTF.

The genes are TRBV6-1 and TRBJ1-6; D is undetermined. V lost 3 bases and J lost 6, with 6 bases in between. The germline V gene encodes CDR1 MNHNS and CDR2 SASEGT. CDR3 length: 13 residues. The DNA for the CDR3 is TGTGCCAGCAGTGAGCTTACTAATTCACCCCTCCACTTT. Amino acids: CASSELTNSPLHF.

The chain links TRBV10-3 to TRBJ2-3; the D gene is possibly TRBD2 (6 bases). The V and J ends lost 1 base and 0 bases respectively, with 11 bases between them. The V gene's germline CDR1 is ENHRY and CDR2 SYGVKD. The CDR3 is 16 residues long. The CDR3 sequence: CAISEFLATSTDTQYF. The CDR3 DNA reads TGTGCCATCAGTGAGTTCCTAGCGACTAGCACAGATACGCAGTATTTT.

This clonotype has more than one count but fewer than ten. The J gene is TRBJ1-5, the V gene TRBV20-1; 7 bases agree with TRBD1. Germline assignment: CDR1 DFQATT and CDR2 SNEGSKA (reference sequence). V gave up 3 bases and J gave up 4 bases; unmatched junction bases: 9. The length of the CDR3 is 15 residues. CDR3 amino acids: CSARGTGVRNQPQHF. The DNA of the CDR3 is TGCAGTGCTAGGGGAACAGGGGTTAGAAATCAGCCCCAGCATTTT.

For the CDR3, the DNA is TGTGCCAGCAGTTTAGGGACAGTAAATCCTGAAGCTTTCTTT. It codes for CASSLGTVNPEAFF. The chain uses TRBV12-3 or TRBV12-4 and TRBJ1-1; tentative D call: TRBD1 (6 bases). V shed 1 base and J shed 6 bases, with 12 bases lying between them. This CDR3 is 14 amino acids long.

The V and J genes are TRBV7-3 and TRBJ2-3; D uncertain. V was clipped by 5 bases and J by 9 bases, with 12 bases between them. The CDR3 consists of 12 residues. Germline CDR1 reads SGHTA; CDR2 reads FQGTGA. In nucleotides, the CDR3 is TGTGCCAGCAGCCTATTTGGGTCGACGCAGTATTTT. Translation: CASSLFGSTQYF.